The entry below describes one T cell receptor beta chain. No antigen is known for it. Germline and junction disagree at one end, which may indicate a read error. This sample stems from a study of cytomegalovirus exposure and HLA in healthy donors. Whole-study findings and limits: Among TCR beta chains, those listed as cytomegalovirus-associated numbered about 150.

The CDR3 extends over 16 amino acids. Germline V gene data show CDR1 as LNHNV and CDR2 as YYDKDF (reference sequence). Generated by immunoSEQ multiplex PCR, the TCRdb table keeps only in-frame clones and is missing some. Of some 98,000 clones listed, more than 85% are singletons. The sequence came from a man aged 18 to 29 in good health and CMV-seropositive. The gene calls are TRBV15 and TRBJ2-3; 11 bases are a match to TRBD2. The sequenced sample consisted of PBMCs. The CDR3 sequence: CATSSTLAGDTDTQYF. DNA for the CDR3: TGTGCCACCAGCAGTACACTAGCGGGGGACACAGATACGCAATATTTT.